These 28 T cell receptor beta chains came from one sample sequenced in a study of beta chain features in type 1 diabetes. As every portion of the isolated RNA was reverse transcribed, the sequencing read expressed TCRB transcripts. Generated by immunoSEQ multiplex PCR, the TCRdb table keeps only in-frame clones and is missing some. Of hundreds of thousands of clones detected, around 12% appear once; the ten largest clones hold around 0.0099%. Overall study findings and caveats: Type 1 diabetes patients had moderately but significantly shorter TCRB CDR3s in all four CD4+ subsets.

For these TCRs, the target antigens are not known. The sequenced material came from naive CD4+ T cells from blood. These receptors originate from a woman aged 18-29 years with type 1 diabetes.

This clone was observed a handful of times. The same CDR3 can be traced to other DNA sequences in this sample. The rearrangement uses TRBV18 and TRBJ1-2; 7 bases are shared with TRBD1. CDR1 is KGHSH, CDR2 LQKENI, per germline. The V gene end was trimmed by 5 bases and the J gene end by 3 bases; junction bases not matched to a gene: 3. This CDR3 comprises 13 residues. The CDR3 loop is CASSSDRDYGYTF. CDR3 coding DNA: TGTGCCAGCTCATCTGACAGGGACTATGGCTACACCTTC. Combining the CDR3 with reference TRBV18 and TRBJ1-2 gives the whole variable domain NAGVMQNPRHLVRRRGQEARLRCSPMKGHSHVYWYRQLPEEGLKFMVYLQKENIIDESGMPKERFSAEFPKEGPSILRIQQVVRGDSAAYFCASSSDRDYGYTFGSGTRLTVV.

The V gene is TRBV18, the J gene TRBJ2-7; D uncertain. The CDR3 runs 14 residues. Germline V gives CDR1 KGHSH, CDR2 LQKENI. Trimming removed 2 bases from V and 0 bases from J, with 8 bases in between. CDR3 nucleotide sequence: TGTGCCAGCTCACCAATGGAGAGCTCCTACGAGCAGTACTTC. Its translation is CASSPMESSYEQYF.

This clone was found a few times. The V call is TRBV18, the J call TRBJ2-1, with 11 bases fitting TRBD2. Germline V CDR1 and CDR2: KGHSH, LQKENI. The CDR3 spans 16 residues. Trimming at V came to 0 bases and at J to 6 bases, leaving 4 bases not matched to a gene. The CDR3 reads CASSPPGTSGPNEQFF. The CDR3 DNA follows: TGTGCCAGCTCACCACCTGGGACTAGCGGCCCCAATGAGCAGTTCTTC.

CDR3 loop: CAISQGALRHEQYF. The CDR3 coding sequence is TGTGCCATCAGCCAGGGGGCTCTCCGCCACGAGCAGTACTTC. V is TRBV10-3 and J is TRBJ2-7, with 8 bases matching TRBD1. After removal of 6 bases from V and 5 bases from J, the junction contained 9 bases not matched to a gene. The CDR3 extends over 14 amino acids. CDR1 and CDR2 (germline): ENHRY, SYGVKD.

The V gene is TRBV9, the J gene TRBJ2-3; 11 bases are shared with TRBD2. V shed 0 bases, J shed 3 bases, and the junction held 0 bases outside the gene matches. The CDR3 consists of 15 residues. The germline V gene encodes CDR1 SGDLS and CDR2 YYNGEE. In DNA form, the CDR3 reads TGTGCCAGCAGCGTAGTAGCGGGAGGGACAGATACGCAGTATTTT. Translating gives CASSVVAGGTDTQYF.

The chain has TRBV18 and TRBJ2-5; a possible D gene is TRBD1 (6 bases). V was cut by 10 bases and J by 5 bases, with 11 bases left in between. Germline values: CDR1 KGHSH, CDR2 LQKENI. The CDR3 is 11 residues long. The DNA for the CDR3 is TGTGCCACAGAGGGGGACGAGACCCAGTACTTC. Protein: CATEGDETQYF.

V and J are TRBV15 and TRBJ2-3; D is unresolved. Trimming pared 0 bases from V and 1 base from J, leaving 8 bases between. The CDR3 loop spans 15 amino acids. CDR1 is LNHNV, CDR2 YYDKDF, per germline (reference sequence). CDR3 nucleotides: TGTGCCACCAGCAGAGACCCCAGCGGCACAGATACGCAGTATTTT. This translates into CATSRDPSGTDTQYF.

This clone was observed a few times. V and J are TRBV5-1 and TRBJ2-5; TRBD2 is a possible D gene (5 bases). The CDR3 has 13 amino acids. Looked up from germline, CDR1 is SGHRS and CDR2 is YFSETQ. Trimming took off 3 bases at V and 9 bases at J, with 15 bases between the two ends. The chain's CDR3 is CASSWVLAEAQYF. CDR3 DNA sequence: TGCGCCAGCAGCTGGGTTCTCGCGGAGGCCCAGTACTTC.

V and J are TRBV7-9 and TRBJ1-2; possible D gene TRBD1, 5 bases. The CDR3 spans 13 residues. CDR1 SEHNR and CDR2 FQNEAQ come from the germline V gene (reference sequence). Trimming stripped 10 bases from V and 8 bases from J, with 20 bases between. This chain's CDR3 is CATDARVGKGYTF. For the CDR3, the DNA is TGTGCCACCGACGCCAGGGTTGGAAAAGGCTACACCTTC.

The sample holds a few counts of this clone. V gene TRBV11-2 combines with J gene TRBJ2-7, with 11 bases aligning to TRBD1. Germline CDR1 and CDR2: SGHAT and FQNNGV. Trimming took 6 bases from V and 5 from J; bases not matched to a gene: 0. The CDR3 extends over 12 amino acids. CDR3 sequence: CASRGQGDEQYF. DNA for the CDR3: TGTGCCAGCAGGGGACAGGGGGACGAGCAGTACTTC.

The genes are TRBV6-1 and TRBJ2-7; 7 bases map to TRBD1. With V trimmed by 4 bases and J by 3 bases, 6 bases remained unmatched. This CDR3 is 14 amino acids long. Germline lookup yields CDR1 MNHNS and CDR2 SASEGT. Here the CDR3 reads CASSVGQVVYEQYF. In DNA, the CDR3 is TGTGCCAGCAGTGTCGGACAGGTAGTCTACGAGCAGTACTTC.

This clone was seen a handful of times. The CDR3 sequence: CSASAVPEQYF. The CDR3, as DNA: TGCAGTGCTAGCGCAGTACCCGAGCAGTACTTC. The chain recombines TRBV20-1 with TRBJ2-7; D is undetermined. This CDR3 region has 11 residues. In germline, CDR1 is DFQATT, CDR2 SNEGSKA (reference sequence). The V gene lost 3 bases and the J gene lost 6 bases, with 9 bases spanning the gap.

This clone was detected only a few times. The CDR3 sequence: CASSGPPQGETFF. The CDR3 DNA follows: TGTGCCAGCAGTGGCCCCCCGCAGGGGGAAACTTTCTTT. This chain connects TRBV6-4 to TRBJ1-1; 7 bases are a match to TRBD1. Per germline, CDR1 MRHNA and CDR2 SNTAGT. CDR3 length equals 13 residues. Germline trimming cut 4 bases from V and 12 bases from J; bases unmatched to any gene: 11.

This chain links TRBV5-1 with TRBJ2-2, with 9 nucleotides matching TRBD1. CDR1 and CDR2 from the germline V gene are SGHRS and YFSETQ. V was pared by 5 bases and J by 7 bases, with 6 bases of the junction left unmatched. The CDR3 sequence is 14 residues long. The CDR3 DNA sequence: TGCGCCAGCAGGCTGGACAGGGGCGACGGGGAGCTGTTTTTT. As protein: CASRLDRGDGELFF.

The chain is built from TRBV6-5 and TRBJ1-2; 8 bases fit TRBD1. The CDR3 totals 14 residues. Germline V gives CDR1 MNHEY, CDR2 SVGAGI. V was clipped by 7 bases and J by 1 base; unmatched bases: 5. CDR3 residues: CASTKDRDNYGYTF. DNA of the CDR3: TGTGCCAGCACGAAGGACAGGGATAACTATGGCTACACCTTC.

V is TRBV27 and J is TRBJ1-5; maybe TRBD1 (5 bases). The CDR3 length is 17 residues. Trimming pared 4 bases from V and 1 base from J, leaving 17 bases between. The germline gives CDR1 MNHEY, CDR2 SMNVEV (reference sequence). CDR3 DNA sequence: TGTGCCAGCAGTTCCTTCGCCGGAGGGGTCAGCAATCAGCCCCAGCATTTT. This encodes CASSSFAGGVSNQPQHF.

The gene calls are TRBV7-3 and TRBJ2-2; D not certain. The V and J ends lost 5 bases and 1 base respectively, with 11 bases between them. CDR1 and CDR2 (germline): SGHTA, FQGTGA. There are 15 residues in the CDR3. The CDR3 nucleotides are TGTGCCAGCAGCCCCCGCTCGGGGAACACCGGGGAGCTGTTTTTT. Amino acid sequence: CASSPRSGNTGELFF.

The chain recombines TRBV11-2 with TRBJ2-7; D unresolved. The CDR3 extends over 14 amino acids. The germline V and J ends were trimmed by 1 base and 2 bases, with 9 bases remaining between them. Germline lookup yields CDR1 SGHAT and CDR2 FQNNGV. CDR3 residues: CASSLAGETYEQYF. Written as DNA, the CDR3 is TGTGCCAGCAGCTTAGCCGGAGAAACCTACGAGCAGTACTTC.

The rearrangement uses TRBV7-2 and TRBJ2-7; 9 bases are a match to TRBD1. The CDR3 loop spans 14 amino acids. Germline CDR1 is SGHTA and CDR2 is FQGNSA. The trim removed 5 bases at V and 3 bases at J, leaving 5 bases unmatched. The CDR3 DNA is TGTGCCAGCAGCACCGGGACAGGGCTCTACGAGCAGTACTTC. Its protein is CASSTGTGLYEQYF.

The gene calls are TRBV7-9 and TRBJ2-5; 8 bases align to TRBD1. CDR3 size: 13 residues. Losses at the gene ends were 2 bases for V and 5 bases for J; bases not matched to a gene: 1. Germline V gene data show CDR1 as SEHNR and CDR2 as FQNEAQ (reference sequence). CDR3 residues: CASSLQGAETQYF. CDR3 nucleotide sequence: TGTGCCAGCAGCTTACAGGGGGCTGAGACCCAGTACTTC.

This clone has just a few counts. The CDR3 protein is CASSLGQYYEQYF. DNA for the CDR3: TGTGCCAGCAGTTTAGGGCAGTACTACGAGCAGTACTTC. The V call is TRBV27, the J call TRBJ2-7; D unclear. The CDR3 contains 13 residues. From germline, CDR1 is MNHEY and CDR2 SMNVEV (reference sequence). V lost 2 bases, J lost 3 bases, and 8 bases lay in between.

This chain links TRBV10-3 with TRBJ1-6; 8 bases are a match to TRBD1. CDR1 is ENHRY, CDR2 SYGVKD, per germline. The V and J ends lost 6 bases and 7 bases, in that order; junction bases with no gene match: 8. The CDR3 is made up of 15 amino acids. CDR3 loop: CAIRIEDRVNSPLHF. The CDR3 DNA reads TGTGCCATCAGAATCGAGGACAGGGTAAATTCACCCCTCCACTTT.

This clone was recorded a few times. The chain combines TRBV9 with TRBJ2-1, with 10 nucleotides matching TRBD2. The germline V gene encodes CDR1 SGDLS and CDR2 YYNGEE. The CDR3 runs 15 residues. With V trimmed by 0 bases and J by 10 bases, 7 bases remained unmatched. The CDR3 region has the DNA TGTGCCAGCAGCGTAGAGAGCGGGAGGGCCAAAGAGCAGTTCTTC. Amino acids: CASSVESGRAKEQFF.

This clone came up a few times. CDR3 DNA: TGTGCCAGCAGCCAAGATCAAGGAGGGCGCATCTCGAACACCGGGGAGCTGTTTTTT. Its protein product is CASSQDQGGRISNTGELFF. The chain couples TRBV4-2 to TRBJ2-2, with D possibly TRBD2 on 6 matching bases. V lost 0 bases, J lost 0 bases, and 17 bases lay in between. CDR1 and CDR2 from the germline V gene are LGHNA and YNFKEQ. The CDR3 loop spans 19 amino acids.

This clone was recorded a few times. The J gene is TRBJ1-2, the V gene TRBV7-9, with no clear D. The germline CDR1 and CDR2 sequences are SEHNR and FQNEAQ (reference sequence). Trimming pared 3 bases from V and 4 bases from J, leaving 6 bases between. CDR3 length equals 12 residues. CDR3 amino acids: CASSLRAYGYTF. The CDR3, as DNA: TGTGCCAGCAGCTTGAGGGCCTATGGCTACACCTTC.

The genes are TRBV13 and TRBJ1-6; no reliable D call. CDR1 and CDR2 (germline): PRHDT, FYEKMQ (reference sequence). This CDR3 spans 16 amino acids. Deletions cut 5 bases from V and 0 bases from J, with 11 bases between. The CDR3 coding sequence is TGTGCCAGCAGCGCTATGAGGAGCTCCTATAATTCACCCCTCCACTTT. Protein product: CASSAMRSSYNSPLHF. Using reference TRBV13 and TRBJ1-6 for the parts outside the CDR3, the full variable domain is AAGVIQSPRHLIKEKRETATLKCYPIPRHDTVYWYQQGPGQDPQFLISFYEKMQSDKGSIPDRFSAQQFSDYHSELNMSSLELGDSALYFCASSAMRSSYNSPLHFGNGTRLTVT.

This clone was found a few times. The CDR3 here is CASSRTVETQYF. The CDR3, as DNA: TGTGCCAGCAGTCGTACGGTGGAGACCCAGTACTTC. The chain employs TRBV11-3 and TRBJ2-5; D call uncertain. This CDR3 has 12 amino acids. Trimming left V 6 bases short and J 5 bases short, with 10 bases between. CDR1 is SGHNT and CDR2 is YENEEA in the germline V gene. Using reference TRBV11-3 and TRBJ2-5 for the parts outside the CDR3, the full variable domain is EAGVVQSPRYKIIEKKQPVAFWCNPISGHNTLYWYLQNLGQGPELLIRYENEEAVDDSQLPKDRFSAERLKGVDSTLKIQPAELGDSAVYLCASSRTVETQYFGPGTRLLVL.

V usage is TRBV7-7 and J usage is TRBJ2-1; 7 positions match TRBD1. Germline V lookup: CDR1 SSHAT, CDR2 FNYEAQ (reference sequence). Losses at the gene ends were 5 bases for V and 6 bases for J; bases not matched to a gene: 10. This CDR3 contains 15 residues. The chain's CDR3 is CASSRDRASGNEQFF. The CDR3 DNA is TGTGCCAGCAGCCGAGACAGGGCAAGCGGCAATGAGCAGTTCTTC.